This T cell receptor beta chain was sequenced during a study of T cells in Graves' hyperthyroidism and ophthalmopathy. The germline gives CDR1 MGHDK, CDR2 SYGVNS. V was pared by 5 bases and J by 3 bases, with 14 bases between. This CDR3 contains 15 residues. Template material for amplifying TCR beta CDR3 regions consisted of RNA transcripts. Primed by the HTBI set, a first-round RT-PCR was run on the TCR CDR3. TCRdb reanalysed the multiplex PCR reads using MiXCR and keeps one entry per CDR3 protein. The sample shows 600,000 to 700,000 distinct CDR3 sequences, 45% of them seen only once. Diagnostic decisions used clinical symptoms, serum thyroxine and TRAb, thyroid ultrasound and orbital computed tomography.

This rearrangement joins TRBV25-1 to TRBJ1-3; D is perhaps TRBD1 (6 bases). This TCR came from an adult man with Graves' disease, either hyperthyroidism or ophthalmopathy (not recorded which). Sequencing was carried out using peripheral blood or thyroid tissue (not recorded which). CDR3 in amino acids: CASSTRGARGNTIYF. The CDR3 nucleotides read TGTGCCAGCAGTACCCGGGGGGCGCGTGGAAACACCATATATTTT.